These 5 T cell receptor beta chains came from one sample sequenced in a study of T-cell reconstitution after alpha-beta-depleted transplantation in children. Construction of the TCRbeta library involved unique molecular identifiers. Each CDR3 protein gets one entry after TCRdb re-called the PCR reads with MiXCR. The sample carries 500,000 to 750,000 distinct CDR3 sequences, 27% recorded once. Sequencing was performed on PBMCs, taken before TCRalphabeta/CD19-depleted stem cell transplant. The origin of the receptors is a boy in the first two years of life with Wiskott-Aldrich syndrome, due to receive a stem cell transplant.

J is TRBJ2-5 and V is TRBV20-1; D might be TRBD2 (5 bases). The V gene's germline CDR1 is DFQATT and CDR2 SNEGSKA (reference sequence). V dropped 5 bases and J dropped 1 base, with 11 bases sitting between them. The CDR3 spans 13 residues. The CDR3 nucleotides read TGCAGTGCTTCCGGGGAGATCCAAGAGACCCAGTACTTC. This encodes CSASGEIQETQYF.

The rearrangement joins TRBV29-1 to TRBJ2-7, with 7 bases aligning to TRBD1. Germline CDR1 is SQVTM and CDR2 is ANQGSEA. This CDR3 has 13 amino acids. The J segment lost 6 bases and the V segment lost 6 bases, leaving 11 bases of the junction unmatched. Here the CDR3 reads CSVGAEQGSEQYF. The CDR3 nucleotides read TGCAGCGTAGGGGCTGAACAGGGGAGCGAGCAGTACTTC.

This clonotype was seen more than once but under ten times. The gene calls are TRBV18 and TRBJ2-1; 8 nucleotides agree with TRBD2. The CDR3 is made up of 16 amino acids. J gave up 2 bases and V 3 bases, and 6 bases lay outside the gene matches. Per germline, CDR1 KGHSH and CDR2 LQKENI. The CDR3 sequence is CASSPVAGTPYNEQFF. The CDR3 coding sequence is TGTGCCAGCTCACCCGTAGCGGGAACCCCCTACAATGAGCAGTTCTTC.

The DNA for the CDR3 is TGTGCCATCGGCGGGACAGGGGACACGCAGTATTTT. Translating gives CAIGGTGDTQYF. This rearrangement joins TRBV10-3 to TRBJ2-3, with TRBD1 matching over 10 bases. The CDR3 consists of 12 residues. Per germline, CDR1 ENHRY and CDR2 SYGVKD. With 8 bases clipped from V and 9 bases from J, the junction kept 5 bases outside the gene matches.

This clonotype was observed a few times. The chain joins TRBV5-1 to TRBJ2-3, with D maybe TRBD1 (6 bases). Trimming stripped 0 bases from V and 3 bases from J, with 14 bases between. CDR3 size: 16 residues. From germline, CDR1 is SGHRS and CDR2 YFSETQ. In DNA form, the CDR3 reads TGCGCCAGCAGCTTGGGACCTGCCAGGGGAACAGATACGCAGTATTTT. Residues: CASSLGPARGTDTQYF.